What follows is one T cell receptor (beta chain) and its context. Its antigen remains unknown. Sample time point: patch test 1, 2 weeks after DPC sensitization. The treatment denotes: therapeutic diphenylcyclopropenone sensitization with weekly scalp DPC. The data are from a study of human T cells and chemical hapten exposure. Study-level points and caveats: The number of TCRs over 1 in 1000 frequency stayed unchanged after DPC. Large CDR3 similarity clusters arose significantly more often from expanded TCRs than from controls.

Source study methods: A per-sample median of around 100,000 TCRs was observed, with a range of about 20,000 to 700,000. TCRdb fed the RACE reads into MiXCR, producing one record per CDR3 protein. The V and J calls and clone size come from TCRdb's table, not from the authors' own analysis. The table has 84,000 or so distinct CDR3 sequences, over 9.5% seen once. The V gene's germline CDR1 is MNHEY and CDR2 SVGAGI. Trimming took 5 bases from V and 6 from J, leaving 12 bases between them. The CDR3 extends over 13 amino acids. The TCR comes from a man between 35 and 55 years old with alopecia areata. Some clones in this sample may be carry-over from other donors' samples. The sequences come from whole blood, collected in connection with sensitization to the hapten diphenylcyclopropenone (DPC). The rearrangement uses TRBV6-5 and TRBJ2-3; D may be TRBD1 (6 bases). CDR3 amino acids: CASSNREVDTQYF. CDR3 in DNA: TGTGCCAGCAGTAACAGGGAAGTGGATACGCAGTATTTT.